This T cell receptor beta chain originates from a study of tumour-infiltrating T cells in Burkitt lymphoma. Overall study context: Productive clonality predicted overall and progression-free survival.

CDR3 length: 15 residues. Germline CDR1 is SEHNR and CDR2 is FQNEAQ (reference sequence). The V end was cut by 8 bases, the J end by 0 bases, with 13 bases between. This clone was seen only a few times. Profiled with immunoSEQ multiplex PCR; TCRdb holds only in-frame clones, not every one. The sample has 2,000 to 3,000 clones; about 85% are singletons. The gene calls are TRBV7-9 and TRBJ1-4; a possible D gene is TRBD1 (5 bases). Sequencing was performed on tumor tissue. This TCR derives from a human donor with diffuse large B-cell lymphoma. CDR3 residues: CASAEWGPTNEKLFF. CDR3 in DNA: TGTGCCAGCGCAGAGTGGGGACCAACTAATGAAAAACTGTTTTTT.